These 25 T cell receptor beta chains originate from one sample sequenced in a study of shared clonotypes between healthy human individuals (TCRdb year 2020). The library relied on the immunoSEQ multiplex PCR assay. The clones in this table, taken by TCRdb from immuneACCESS, are in-frame only. Not every clone is retained; where verified, under half of the shortfall comes from an unresolved V gene, and the cause of the rest is unknown. The sample table lists some 2,000,000 clones, 90% to 97% of them with a count of one. The top ten hold approximately 0.13% of the sample. What was sequenced was naive CD4+ T cells sorted from blood. Explained via the paper, the cell subset or site label denotes: CD45RA+ positively selected. The receptors here all came from a man younger than 35 in good health.

The genes are TRBV11-2 and TRBJ1-1; D unclear. CDR3 length: 16 residues. Between the trimmed V and J ends, which lost 1 base and 0 bases, there was a span of 12 bases. Germline CDR1 reads SGHAT; CDR2 reads FQNNGV. The CDR3: CASSLGAGPLNTEAFF. The CDR3 DNA reads as TGTGCCAGCAGCTTAGGGGCAGGCCCATTGAACACTGAAGCTTTCTTT.

As concerns this clone: Other DNA sequences from this sample encode an identical CDR3 as well. The rearrangement uses TRBV2 and TRBJ1-2; tentative D call: TRBD1 (5 bases). V dropped 1 base and J dropped 7 bases, with 10 bases sitting between them. This CDR3 contains 13 residues. CDR1 and CDR2 (germline): SNHLY, FYNNEI. CDR3 region: CASSEGTGGGYTF. The CDR3 nucleotides are TGTGCCAGCAGTGAAGGAACCGGGGGTGGCTACACCTTC.

This clone occurred once. This chain links TRBV28 with TRBJ1-2; 7 bases are shared with TRBD1. CDR1 and CDR2 (germline): MDHEN, SYDVKM. The junction had 11 bases not matched to a gene; V was cut back by 6 bases and J by 7 bases. The CDR3 has 14 residues. The CDR3 DNA is TGTGCCAGCAGACACCCAGGGGGGGCTGGTGGCTACACCTTC. This encodes CASRHPGGAGGYTF.

The CDR3 region is CASSRDRSRYEQYF. In nucleotides, the CDR3 is TGTGCCAGTAGTAGGGACAGATCGCGCTACGAGCAGTACTTC. The chain couples TRBV19 to TRBJ2-7, with TRBD1 matching over 7 bases. Trimming at V came to 4 bases and at J to 3 bases, leaving 6 bases not matched to a gene. From germline, CDR1 is LNHDA and CDR2 SQIVND (reference sequence). The CDR3 is 14 amino acids.

This chain links TRBV5-4 with TRBJ1-2; a possible D gene is TRBD1 (6 bases). Germline loops: CDR1 SGHNT, CDR2 YYREEE (reference sequence). Trimming cost V 4 bases and J 7 bases, with 17 bases left between them. The length of the CDR3 is 14 residues. The CDR3 loop is CASSHQDRGAGYTF. Here the CDR3 DNA reads TGTGCCAGCAGCCACCAGGACAGAGGAGCTGGCTACACCTTC.

The chain carries TRBV7-3 and TRBJ1-2; 8 positions match TRBD1. This CDR3 comprises 15 residues. Trimming cost V 3 bases and J 8 bases; bases outside gene matches: 11. Germline V gene lookup returns CDR1 SGHTA and CDR2 FQGTGA. For the CDR3, the DNA is TGTGCCAGCAGCTTGCAGGGCCAGGGGGCTGGCGGCTACACCTTC. Translation gives CASSLQGQGAGGYTF.

The chain carries TRBV12-5 and TRBJ1-1, with TRBD1 identical over 9 bases. V was clipped by 0 bases and J by 0 bases; unmatched bases: 11. From germline, CDR1 is LGHNT and CDR2 FRNRAP. The CDR3 runs to 19 residues. CDR3 bases: TGTGCTAGTGGTTTGGTATTGGGGACAGGGATATTAATGAACACTGAAGCTTTCTTT. Its translation: CASGLVLGTGILMNTEAFF. The full variable domain, rest sourced from reference TRBV12-5 and TRBJ1-1, is DARVTQTPRHKVTEMGQEVTMRCQPILGHNTVFWYRQTMMQGLELLAYFRNRAPLDDSGMPKDRFSAEMPDATLATLKIQPSEPRDSAVYFCASGLVLGTGILMNTEAFFGQGTRLTVV.

The chain uses TRBV5-1 and TRBJ1-1; D unclear. The germline V and J ends were trimmed by 0 bases and 5 bases, with 14 bases remaining between them. This CDR3 contains 15 residues. Germline V gene data show CDR1 as SGHRS and CDR2 as YFSETQ. The chain's CDR3 is CASSLAAGAGTEAFF. CDR3 bases: TGCGCCAGCAGCTTGGCGGCAGGCGCGGGGACTGAAGCTTTCTTT.

The V and J genes are TRBV29-1 and TRBJ2-3, with TRBD2 matching 7 bases. J lost 0 bases, V lost 5 bases, and 5 bases had no gene match. This CDR3 contains 14 residues. Germline V gives CDR1 SQVTM, CDR2 ANQGSEA. The CDR3 DNA is TGCAGCGTTAAGGCTAGCGGAAGCACAGATACGCAGTATTTT. This sequence encodes CSVKASGSTDTQYF.

The chain has TRBV5-1 and TRBJ1-4, with TRBD1 as a possible D gene (5 bases). V lost 4 bases, J lost 4 bases, and 14 bases lay in between. The CDR3 extends over 15 amino acids. Per germline, CDR1 SGHRS and CDR2 YFSETQ. The CDR3 DNA reads as TGCGCCAGCAGCGCACGGGACGGTTATAATGAAAAACTGTTTTTT. Protein: CASSARDGYNEKLFF.

This clone was seen only a few times. The V call is TRBV30, the J call TRBJ1-2; D remains unclear. Germline lookup yields CDR1 GTSNPN and CDR2 SVGIG (reference sequence). V dropped 2 bases and J dropped 2 bases, with 9 bases sitting between them. CDR3 length equals 13 residues. The CDR3 reads CAWSPTENYGYTF. In DNA form, the CDR3 reads TGTGCCTGGAGTCCTACAGAAAACTATGGCTACACCTTC.

A note on this clone: Other nucleotide sequences from this sample produce the same CDR3. The CDR3 bases are TGTGCCATCAGTGAGTCTCGGGGCGACACTGAAGCTTTCTTT. Its protein product is CAISESRGDTEAFF. The V and J genes are TRBV10-3 and TRBJ1-1; D might be TRBD1 (5 bases). V lost 0 bases to trimming and J lost 3 bases, with 8 bases between them. The CDR3 totals 14 residues. CDR1 is ENHRY and CDR2 is SYGVKD in the germline V gene.

The V call is TRBV2, the J call TRBJ2-5; D gene uncertain. The J call may be in error: the DNA end matches TRBJ2-7 better. Germline values: CDR1 SNHLY, CDR2 FYNNEI. The CDR3 extends over 14 amino acids. In DNA, the CDR3 is TGTGCCAGCAGTGAAGACAGCGTAGACTACGAGCAGTACTTC. Translation: CASSEDSVDYEQYF.

The chain combines TRBV9 with TRBJ1-3; tentatively, D is TRBD1 (5 bases). The CDR3 has 15 residues. Germline lookup yields CDR1 SGDLS and CDR2 YYNGEE. Deletions cut 3 bases from V and 0 bases from J, with 10 bases between. This CDR3 reads CASSGGPGSGNTIYF. The CDR3 bases are TGTGCCAGCAGCGGGGGACCCGGCTCTGGAAACACCATATATTTT.

The chain is built from TRBV29-1 and TRBJ1-3; D may be TRBD1 (5 bases). CDR3 length: 13 amino acids. Germline loops: CDR1 SQVTM, CDR2 ANQGSEA. Trimming pared 4 bases from V and 4 bases from J, leaving 11 bases between. The CDR3 loop reads CSVVGAWGNTIYF. The CDR3 region has the DNA TGCAGCGTTGTAGGGGCCTGGGGAAACACCATATATTTT.

This clone occurred once. CDR3 in amino acids: CASTISTASNTEAFF. Written as DNA, the CDR3 is TGTGCCAGTACCATAAGTACAGCTTCGAACACTGAAGCTTTCTTT. The V and J genes are TRBV19 and TRBJ1-1, with D hard to call. Germline V lookup: CDR1 LNHDA, CDR2 SQIVND (reference sequence). The CDR3 loop spans 15 amino acids. The V end lost 7 bases, the J end lost 1 base, and 16 bases lay between the germline ends.

The chain has TRBV5-4 and TRBJ1-3, with no clear D. Germline loops: CDR1 SGHNT, CDR2 YYREEE (reference sequence). The V end was cut by 4 bases, the J end by 0 bases, with 20 bases between. The CDR3 is 18 residues long. The CDR3 sequence is CASSGRIEGVSSGNTIYF. CDR3 sequence (DNA): TGTGCCAGCAGCGGACGAATCGAAGGAGTAAGCTCTGGAAACACCATATATTTT. The entire variable domain, with the rest obtained from reference TRBV5-4 and TRBJ1-3, is as follows: ETGVTQSPTHLIKTRGQQVTLRCSSQSGHNTVSWYQQALGQGPQFIFQYYREEENGRGNFPPRFSGLQFPNYSSELNVNALELDDSALYLCASSGRIEGVSSGNTIYFGEGSWLTVV.

This rearrangement joins TRBV13 to TRBJ2-3; tentative D call: TRBD2 (5 bases). Trimming cost V 6 bases and J 1 base, with 17 bases left between them. CDR1 is PRHDT and CDR2 is FYEKMQ in the germline V gene (reference sequence). This CDR3 contains 16 residues. CDR3 residues: CASRSPGVSRTDTQYF. In nucleotides, the CDR3 is TGTGCCAGCAGATCCCCCGGGGTATCCCGCACAGATACGCAGTATTTT.

This clone has a single count. This chain joins TRBV6-5 and TRBJ2-3; D ambiguous. The CDR3 length is 13 residues. V was pared by 7 bases and J by 1 base, with 9 bases between. CDR1 and CDR2 (germline): MNHEY, SVGAGI. The CDR3 region is CASTSRGTDTQYF. Written as DNA, the CDR3 is TGTGCCAGCACCTCCCGGGGCACAGATACGCAGTATTTT.

V gene TRBV5-4 combines with J gene TRBJ1-6; TRBD1 matches at 8 bases. J was trimmed by 7 bases and V by 3 bases; bases with no gene match: 15. This CDR3 comprises 18 residues. Germline loops: CDR1 SGHNT, CDR2 YYREEE (reference sequence). CDR3 nucleotides: TGTGCCAGCAGCTCGCTACTCTCCGGGACAGGATTCAATTCACCCCTCCACTTT. Its protein is CASSSLLSGTGFNSPLHF. The full variable domain, rest sourced from reference TRBV5-4 and TRBJ1-6, is ETGVTQSPTHLIKTRGQQVTLRCSSQSGHNTVSWYQQALGQGPQFIFQYYREEENGRGNFPPRFSGLQFPNYSSELNVNALELDDSALYLCASSSLLSGTGFNSPLHFGNGTRLTVT.

As DNA, the CDR3 is TGTGCCAGCACCGTAATCGGTTTCACCTACGAGCAGTACTTC. This codes for CASTVIGFTYEQYF. V gene TRBV6-1 combines with J gene TRBJ2-7; D is unresolved. V was cut by 7 bases and J by 2 bases, with 15 bases left in between. The CDR3 length is 14 residues. Germline lookup yields CDR1 MNHNS and CDR2 SASEGT.

This sequence joins TRBV29-1 and TRBJ2-2; D unclear. The V end lost 4 bases, the J end lost 3 bases, and 9 bases lay between the germline ends. The CDR3 contains 13 residues. Germline-derived CDR1 and CDR2 are SQVTM and ANQGSEA. The CDR3, as DNA: TGCAGCGTTGGGCAGTCATACACCGGGGAGCTGTTTTTT. Protein product: CSVGQSYTGELFF.

Note on this clone: Other DNA sequences in this sample translate to the same CDR3. The chain combines TRBV5-1 with TRBJ1-1; 7 nucleotides line up with TRBD1. V was pared by 4 bases and J by 1 base, with 7 bases of the junction left unmatched. Germline CDR1 SGHRS, CDR2 YFSETQ. The length of the CDR3 is 15 residues. CDR3: CASSPRQGANTEAFF. As DNA, the CDR3 is TGCGCCAGCAGCCCGCGACAGGGCGCGAACACTGAAGCTTTCTTT.

V gene TRBV7-8 combines with J gene TRBJ1-4, with TRBD1 matching 8 bases. The CDR3 sequence is 14 residues long. Germline CDR1 SGHVS, CDR2 FQNEAQ. Germline trimming cut 5 bases from V and 7 bases from J; bases unmatched to any gene: 6. The CDR3 loop is CASSARGRVEKLFF. The CDR3 DNA reads TGTGCCAGCAGCGCCAGGGGGCGGGTTGAAAAACTGTTTTTT.

Only one count was recorded for this clone. V and J are TRBV6-5 and TRBJ1-3; D may be TRBD1 (5 bases). The germline gives CDR1 MNHEY, CDR2 SVGAGI. CDR3 length equals 12 residues. Trimming pared 2 bases from V and 8 bases from J, leaving 7 bases between. In nucleotides, the CDR3 is TGTGCCAGCAGTTACAGGGGTGACACCATATATTTT. Translation: CASSYRGDTIYF.